The 3 T cell receptor beta chains in this list originate from one sample, sequenced in a study of blood T cell repertoires in COVID-19. This table comes from immunoSEQ multiplex PCR, and its TCRdb copy is limited to in-frame clones, with some not included. The sample has 70,000 or so clones; just under 80% are singletons. The material sequenced was peripheral blood. These receptors were collected from a human donor in a cohort sampled during active COVID-19.

V is TRBV5-4 and J is TRBJ2-5; 7 positions match TRBD1. After removal of 4 bases from V and 2 bases from J, the junction contained 8 bases not matched to a gene. CDR1 is SGHNT and CDR2 is YYREEE in the germline V gene (reference sequence). CDR3 length: 15 amino acids. This CDR3 is CASSDGARGQETQYF. CDR3 coding DNA: TGTGCCAGCAGCGATGGGGCCAGGGGGCAAGAGACCCAGTACTTC. The whole variable domain, filled in from reference TRBV5-4 and TRBJ2-5, reads ETGVTQSPTHLIKTRGQQVTLRCSSQSGHNTVSWYQQALGQGPQFIFQYYREEENGRGNFPPRFSGLQFPNYSSELNVNALELDDSALYLCASSDGARGQETQYFGPGTRLLVL.

This chain links TRBV20-1 with TRBJ1-5; TRBD1 matches at 8 bases. The V segment lost 3 bases and the J segment 4 bases; nucleotides outside the gene matches: 8. CDR3 length: 15 amino acids. Germline V gene lookup returns CDR1 DFQATT and CDR2 SNEGSKA (reference sequence). CDR3 coding DNA: TGCAGTGCTAGTTATACAGGGGGTACAAATCAGCCCCAGCATTTT. Residues: CSASYTGGTNQPQHF.

This chain links TRBV6-5 with TRBJ2-1, with a possible D match to TRBD1 (5 bases). CDR1 is MNHEY and CDR2 is SVGAGI in the germline V gene. V shed 5 bases and J shed 1 base, with 12 bases lying between them. The CDR3 totals 15 residues. DNA for the CDR3: TGTGCCAGCAGTCGACCTGGACAATCCTACAATGAGCAGTTCTTC. Encoded protein: CASSRPGQSYNEQFF.